Listed here are 15 T cell receptor beta chains from one sample, sequenced in a study of cytomegalovirus exposure and HLA in healthy donors. Amplification used 60 Vbeta primers and 13 Jbeta primers. The protocol was immunoSEQ multiplex PCR, while the TCRdb copy is restricted to in-frame clones and leaves out a portion. This sample carries tens of thousands of clones, about four fifths of them seen once, and the ten largest clones take roughly 4.2%. The sequenced sample consisted of PBMCs. All receptors come from a man in his sixties in good health and CMV-seronegative.

This chain links TRBV21-1 with TRBJ1-6. TRBV21-1 represents a pseudogene. CDR3 length: 14 amino acids. The CDR3, as DNA: TGTGCCTGCGCCGGGGGGGGTTTAAGTTCACCCCTCCACTTT. Encoded protein: CACAGGGLSSPLHF.

This clone was counted between two and nine times. The chain combines TRBV2 with TRBJ2-2; D possibly corresponds to TRBD2 (5 bases). Germline V gene data show CDR1 as SNHLY and CDR2 as FYNNEI. With 5 bases removed from V and 8 bases from J, the gap between germline ends came to 9 bases. The length of the CDR3 is 12 residues. In DNA, the CDR3 is TGTGCCAGCAGTAACAGAGGGGGGGAGCTGTTTTTT. Amino acids: CASSNRGGELFF.

A note on this clone: At one end the junction does not follow the germline gene, possibly because of a read error. The rearrangement uses TRBV7-9 and TRBJ2-1, with TRBD1 matching 8 bases. CDR1 is SEHNR, CDR2 FQNEAQ, per germline (reference sequence). There are 15 residues in the CDR3. The CDR3 DNA reads TGTTCCAGCAGCTTAGCGCAGGACAGGGTAGTTGAGCAGTTCTTC. It encodes CSSSLAQDRVVEQFF.

The rearrangement uses TRBV6-4 and TRBJ2-3; a possible D gene is TRBD2 (6 bases). Trimming cost V 6 bases and J 2 bases, with 12 bases left between them. This CDR3 contains 14 residues. Looked up from germline, CDR1 is MRHNA and CDR2 is SNTAGT. Here the CDR3 reads CASSHGGYTDTQYF. CDR3 nucleotides: TGTGCCAGCAGCCACGGGGGATACACAGATACGCAGTATTTT.

This chain connects TRBV11-3 to TRBJ2-3; 9 bases map to TRBD2. V shed 1 base and J 5 bases; nucleotides not matched to a gene: 4. Germline-derived CDR1 and CDR2 are SGHNT and YENEEA. The CDR3 covers 15 residues. CDR3 nucleotide sequence: TGTGCCAGCAGCTTAGGTAGCGGGGGTATAGATACGCAGTATTTT. Translated: CASSLGSGGIDTQYF.

The rearrangement joins TRBV29-1 to TRBJ1-1; 10 nucleotides match TRBD1. CDR1 is SQVTM and CDR2 is ANQGSEA in the germline V gene. After removal of 4 bases from V and 4 bases from J, the junction contained 3 bases not matched to a gene. The CDR3 is 13 residues long. CDR3 sequence (DNA): TGCAGCGTTGTCAGGACAGGGGGCACTGAAGCTTTCTTT. Translating it yields CSVVRTGGTEAFF. Full variable domain (remainder filled in from reference TRBV29-1 and TRBJ1-1): SAVISQKPSRDICQRGTSLTIQCQVDSQVTMMFWYRQQPGQSLTLIATANQGSEATYESGFVIDKFPISRPNLTFSTLTVSNMSPEDSSIYLCSVVRTGGTEAFFGQGTRLTVV.

The chain employs TRBV2 and TRBJ1-1; TRBD1 is a possible D gene (5 bases). The germline V gene has CDR1 SNHLY and CDR2 FYNNEI. The CDR3 is made up of 13 amino acids. V was trimmed by 3 bases and J by 4 bases, leaving 9 bases between them. The CDR3 loop is CASSEGGFTEAFF. The CDR3 DNA sequence: TGTGCCAGCAGTGAGGGGGGGTTCACTGAAGCTTTCTTT.

This sequence joins TRBV16 and TRBJ2-7, with 7 bases lining up with TRBD2. The CDR3 extends over 18 amino acids. With 2 bases clipped from V and 0 bases from J, the junction kept 13 bases outside the gene matches. Germline V gene data show CDR1 as KGHSY and CDR2 as FQNENV. This chain's CDR3 is CASSQEVGPGTISYEQYF. Here the CDR3 DNA reads TGTGCCAGCAGCCAAGAGGTGGGGCCCGGGACTATCTCCTACGAGCAGTACTTC. The entire variable domain, with the rest obtained from reference TRBV16 and TRBJ2-7, is as follows: GEEVAQTPKHLVRGEGQKAKLYCAPIKGHSYVFWYQQVLKNEFKFLISFQNENVFDETGMPKERFSAKCLPNSPCSLEIQATKLEDSAVYFCASSQEVGPGTISYEQYFGPGTRLTVT.

V is TRBV11-2 and J is TRBJ1-1; D may be TRBD1 (6 bases). The CDR3 length is 16 residues. V was trimmed by 1 base and J by 4 bases, leaving 16 bases between them. Germline CDR1 and CDR2: SGHAT and FQNNGV. CDR3 sequence: CASSLAGGQTGTEAFF. The CDR3, as DNA: TGTGCCAGCAGCTTAGCGGGGGGCCAAACCGGCACTGAAGCTTTCTTT.

This sequence joins TRBV25-1 and TRBJ2-6, with 7 positions matching TRBD1. J gave up 0 bases and V 7 bases, and 9 bases lay outside the gene matches. The CDR3 runs to 17 residues. The germline gives CDR1 MGHDK, CDR2 SYGVNS. The CDR3 loop reads CASKPTGIGSGANVLTF. In DNA form, the CDR3 reads TGTGCCAGCAAACCGACAGGGATCGGCTCTGGGGCCAACGTCCTGACTTTC.

The rearrangement links TRBV27 to TRBJ1-2; D gene ambiguous. Germline V lookup: CDR1 MNHEY, CDR2 SMNVEV (reference sequence). The CDR3 is made up of 14 amino acids. Trimming cost V 4 bases and J 7 bases, with 16 bases left between them. CDR3 sequence reads: CASSSTGNRRGYTF. The CDR3 DNA reads TGTGCCAGCAGTTCCACCGGGAACCGGCGTGGCTACACCTTC.

The rearrangement joins TRBV5-4 to TRBJ2-5, with TRBD2 matching 9 bases. The CDR3 is 16 residues long. V dropped 4 bases and J dropped 1; count of bases not matched to a gene: 8. Germline V gene lookup returns CDR1 SGHNT and CDR2 YYREEE (reference sequence). The CDR3 DNA follows: TGTGCCAGCAGCGAGGCTAGCGGGGACTCCCAAGAGACCCAGTACTTC. This encodes CASSEASGDSQETQYF.

In regard to this clone: Compared with germline, one end of the junction differs, possibly owing to a read error. The chain is built from TRBV30 and TRBJ1-4; TRBD1 matches at 7 bases. CDR3 length equals 11 residues. Germline lookup yields CDR1 GTSNPN and CDR2 SVGIG (reference sequence). DNA of the CDR3: TGTGCCTGGAGCGCCGGGACAGTTCGTTTCTTT. Its protein product is CAWSAGTVRFF.

Judged by abundance, this clone is medium-sized (0.01 to 0.1%). V gene TRBV6-6 combines with J gene TRBJ2-7; D not resolved. Germline CDR1 is MNHNY and CDR2 is SVGAGI (reference sequence). The CDR3 is made up of 12 amino acids. V shed 5 bases and J shed 7 bases, with 12 bases lying between them. CDR3 DNA sequence: TGTGCCAGCAGTACCTCGGGTCCGGAGCAGTACTTC. Residues: CASSTSGPEQYF.

This sequence joins TRBV7-9 and TRBJ2-6; possibly TRBD1 for D (6 bases). The CDR3 consists of 16 residues. From germline, CDR1 is SEHNR and CDR2 FQNEAQ (reference sequence). V lost 6 bases, J lost 4 bases, and 16 bases lay in between. CDR3 nucleotide sequence: TGTGCCAGCAGTTGGGGGCCGGAAAGAGGGGCCAACGTCCTGACTTTC. Encoded protein: CASSWGPERGANVLTF.